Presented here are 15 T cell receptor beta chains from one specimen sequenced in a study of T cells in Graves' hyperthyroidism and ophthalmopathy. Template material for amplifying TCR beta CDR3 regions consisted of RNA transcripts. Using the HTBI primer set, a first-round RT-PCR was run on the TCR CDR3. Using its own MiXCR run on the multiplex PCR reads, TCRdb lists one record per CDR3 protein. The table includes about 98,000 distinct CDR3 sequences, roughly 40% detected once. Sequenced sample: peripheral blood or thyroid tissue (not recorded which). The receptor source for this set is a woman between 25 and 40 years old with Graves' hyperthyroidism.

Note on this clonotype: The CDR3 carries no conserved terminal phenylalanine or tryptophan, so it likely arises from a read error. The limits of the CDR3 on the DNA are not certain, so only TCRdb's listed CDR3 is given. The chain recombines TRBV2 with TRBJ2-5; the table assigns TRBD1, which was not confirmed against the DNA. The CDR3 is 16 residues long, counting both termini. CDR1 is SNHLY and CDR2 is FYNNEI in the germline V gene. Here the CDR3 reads CASSAWSRGDGYTFGS.

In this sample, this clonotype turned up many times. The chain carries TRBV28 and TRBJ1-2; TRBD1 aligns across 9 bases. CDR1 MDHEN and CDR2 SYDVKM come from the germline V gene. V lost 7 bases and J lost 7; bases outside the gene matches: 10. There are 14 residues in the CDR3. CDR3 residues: CASTIVGQGTGYTF. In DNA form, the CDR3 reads TGTGCCAGCACGATAGTGGGACAGGGTACTGGCTACACCTTC.

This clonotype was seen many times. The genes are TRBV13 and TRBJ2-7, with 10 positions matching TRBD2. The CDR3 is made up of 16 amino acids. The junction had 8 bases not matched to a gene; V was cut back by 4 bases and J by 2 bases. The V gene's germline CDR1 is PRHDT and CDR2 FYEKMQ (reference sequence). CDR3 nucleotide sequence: TGTGCCAGCAGCTCCTTAGCGGGGGGTCCCCCCTACGAGCAGTACTTC. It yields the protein CASSSLAGGPPYEQYF. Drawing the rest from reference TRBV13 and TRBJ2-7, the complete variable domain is AAGVIQSPRHLIKEKRETATLKCYPIPRHDTVYWYQQGPGQDPQFLISFYEKMQSDKGSIPDRFSAQQFSDYHSELNMSSLELGDSALYFCASSSLAGGPPYEQYFGPGTRLTVT.

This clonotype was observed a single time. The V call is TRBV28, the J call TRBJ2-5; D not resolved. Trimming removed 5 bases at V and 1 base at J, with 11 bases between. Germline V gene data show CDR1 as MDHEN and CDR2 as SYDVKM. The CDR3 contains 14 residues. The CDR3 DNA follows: TGTGCCAGCAGTCCGGGTGACCCCCAAGAGACCCAGTACTTC. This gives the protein CASSPGDPQETQYF.

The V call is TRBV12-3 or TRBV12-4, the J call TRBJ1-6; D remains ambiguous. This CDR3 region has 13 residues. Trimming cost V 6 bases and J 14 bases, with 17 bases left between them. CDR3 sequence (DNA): TGTGCCAGCAGCTCTCTAGCGGGAGCCTCCCTCCACTTT. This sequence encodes CASSSLAGASLHF.

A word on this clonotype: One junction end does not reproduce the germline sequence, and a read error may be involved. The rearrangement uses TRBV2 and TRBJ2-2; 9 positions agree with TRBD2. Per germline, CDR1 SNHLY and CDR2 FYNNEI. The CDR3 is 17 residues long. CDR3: CASSLPTPSGKTGELSF. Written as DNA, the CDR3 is TGTGCCAGCAGTTTGCCTACTCCTAGCGGGAAAACCGGGGAGCTGTCTTTT. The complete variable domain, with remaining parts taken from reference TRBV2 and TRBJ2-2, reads EPEVTQTPSHQVTQMGQEVILRCVPISNHLYFYWYRQILGQKVEFLVSFYNNEISEKSEIFDDQFSVERPDGSNFTLKIRSTKLEDSAMYFCASSLPTPSGKTGELSFGEGSRLTVL.

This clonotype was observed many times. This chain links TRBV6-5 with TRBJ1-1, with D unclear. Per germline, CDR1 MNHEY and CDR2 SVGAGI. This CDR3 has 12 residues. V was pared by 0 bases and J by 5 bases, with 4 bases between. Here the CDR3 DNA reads TGTGCCAGCAGTTACTCTAGGACTGAAGCTTTCTTT. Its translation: CASSYSRTEAFF.

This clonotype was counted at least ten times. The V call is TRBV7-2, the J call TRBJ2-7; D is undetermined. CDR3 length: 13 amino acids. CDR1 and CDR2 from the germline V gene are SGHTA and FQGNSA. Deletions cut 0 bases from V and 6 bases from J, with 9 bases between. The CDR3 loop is CASSLAGTPEQYF. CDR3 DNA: TGTGCCAGCAGCTTAGCGGGAACGCCCGAGCAGTACTTC.

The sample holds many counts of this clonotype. The CDR3 nucleotides read TGCGCCAGCAGCTCGGCTTGGGGTGCATCCTACGAGCAGTACTTC. Residues: CASSSAWGASYEQYF. The chain recombines TRBV5-1 with TRBJ2-7; D is undetermined. Trimming stripped 3 bases from V and 1 base from J, with 14 bases between. The germline V gene has CDR1 SGHRS and CDR2 YFSETQ. This CDR3 region has 15 residues.

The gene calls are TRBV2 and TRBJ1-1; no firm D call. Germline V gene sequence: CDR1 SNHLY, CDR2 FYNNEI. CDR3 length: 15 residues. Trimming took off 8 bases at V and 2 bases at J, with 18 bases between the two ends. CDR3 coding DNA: TGTGCCAGCTCCCCGGTGGGTCGGGGAAACACTGAAGCTTTCTTT. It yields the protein CASSPVGRGNTEAFF.

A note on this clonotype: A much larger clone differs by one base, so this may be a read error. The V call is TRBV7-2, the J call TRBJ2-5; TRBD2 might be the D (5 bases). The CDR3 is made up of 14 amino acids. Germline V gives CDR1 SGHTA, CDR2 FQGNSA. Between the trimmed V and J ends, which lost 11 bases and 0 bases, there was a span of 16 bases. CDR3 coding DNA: TGTGCCTGGAGCGGCGGAATGTACCAAGAGACCCAGTACTTC. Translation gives CAWSGGMYQETQYF.

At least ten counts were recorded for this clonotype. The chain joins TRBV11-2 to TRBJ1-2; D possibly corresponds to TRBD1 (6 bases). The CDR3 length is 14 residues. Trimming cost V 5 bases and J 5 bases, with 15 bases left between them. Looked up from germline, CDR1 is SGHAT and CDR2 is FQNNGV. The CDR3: CASSLHEGEYGYTF. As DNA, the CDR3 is TGTGCCAGCAGCCTCCATGAGGGGGAGTATGGCTACACCTTC.

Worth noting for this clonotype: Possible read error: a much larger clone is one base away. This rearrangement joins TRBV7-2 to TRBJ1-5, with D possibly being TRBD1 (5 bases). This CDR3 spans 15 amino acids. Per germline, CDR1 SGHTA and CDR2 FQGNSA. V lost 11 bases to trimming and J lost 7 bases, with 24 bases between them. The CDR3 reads CAWGPGTQMGQPQHF. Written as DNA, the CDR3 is TGTGCCTGGGGCCCCGGGACCCAGATGGGGCAGCCCCAGCATTTT.

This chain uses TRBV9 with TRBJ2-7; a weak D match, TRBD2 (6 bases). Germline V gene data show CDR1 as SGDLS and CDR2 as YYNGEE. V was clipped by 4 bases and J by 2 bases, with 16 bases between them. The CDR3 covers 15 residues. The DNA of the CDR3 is TGTGCCAGCAGCTCCCCATGCGGGACCCCCTACGAGCAGTACTTC. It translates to CASSSPCGTPYEQYF.

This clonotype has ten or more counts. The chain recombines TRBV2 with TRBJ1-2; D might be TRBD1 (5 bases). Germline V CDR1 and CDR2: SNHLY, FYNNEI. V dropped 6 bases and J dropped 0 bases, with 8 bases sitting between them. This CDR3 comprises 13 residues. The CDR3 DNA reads TGTGCCAGCAGGACAGACCCTAACTATGGCTACACCTTC. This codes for CASRTDPNYGYTF.